A selection of T cell receptor beta chains follows, all from one sample in a study of PD-L1 blockade in urothelial cancer. Measured with immunoSEQ multiplex PCR; TCRdb has only the in-frame clones, and not every one. The sample lists 70,000 or so clones; 84% were seen once. The specimen comprised PBMCs, sampled around atezolizumab (anti-PD-L1) treatment. The source is a man in his 70s with urothelial cancer. CDR3s include the opening cysteine and the closing phenylalanine or tryptophan. The order of the fields is clone size, D gene, V gene, J gene, CDR3 DNA, CDR3 protein. A D gene is named only where the DNA matches it firmly. Clone size, where shown, is once, few, many, or a class for clones that have expanded.

abundance: few; d_gene: NA; v_gene: TRBV15; j_gene: TRBJ2-3; CDR3nt: TGTGCCACCAGCAGAGATCTGGCTAGCACAGATACGCAGTATTTT; CDR3aa: CATSRDLASTDTQYF
abundance: NA; d_gene: NA; v_gene: TRBV9; j_gene: TRBJ2-1; CDR3nt: TGTGCCAGCAGCGTTATACCAAACGGGTACCATGAGCAGTTCTTC; CDR3aa: CASSVIPNGYHEQFF
abundance: NA; d_gene: TRBD1; v_gene: TRBV28; j_gene: TRBJ2-7; CDR3nt: TGTGCCAGCAGTCTACTACAGGGGTACCACGAGCAGTACTTC; CDR3aa: CASSLLQGYHEQYF
abundance: NA; d_gene: TRBD1; v_gene: TRBV11-2; j_gene: TRBJ2-5; CDR3nt: TGTGCCAGCAGGGAACAGGGGCGAGAGACCCAGTACTTC; CDR3aa: CASREQGRETQYF
abundance: NA; d_gene: TRBD1; v_gene: TRBV9; j_gene: TRBJ1-3; CDR3nt: TGTGCCAGCAGCGTAGCTCGGACAGGGCGATCGGACACCATATATTTT; CDR3aa: CASSVARTGRSDTIYF
abundance: NA; d_gene: TRBD1; v_gene: TRBV4-1; j_gene: TRBJ2-3; CDR3nt: TGCGCCAGCAGCGCGTCGGACAGGGAAGAGGATACGCAGTATTTT; CDR3aa: CASSASDREEDTQYF
abundance: few; d_gene: NA; v_gene: TRBV9; j_gene: TRBJ2-2; CDR3nt: TGTGCCAGCAGCGAACAAACAGGGACCGGGGAGCTGTTTTTT; CDR3aa: CASSEQTGTGELFF
abundance: NA; d_gene: NA; v_gene: TRBV18; j_gene: TRBJ2-3; CDR3nt: TGTGCCAGCTCACCACCCGGAAGCGGCACAGATACGCAGTATTTT; CDR3aa: CASSPPGSGTDTQYF
abundance: NA; d_gene: NA; v_gene: TRBV2; j_gene: TRBJ1-5; CDR3nt: TGTGCCAGCAGTGAATTCGGGAGGCATCAGCCCCAGCATTTT; CDR3aa: CASSEFGRHQPQHF
abundance: NA; d_gene: TRBD2; v_gene: TRBV11-3; j_gene: TRBJ2-7; CDR3nt: TGTGCCAGCAGCCCTAGCGGGAGCGGATACGAGCAGTACTTC; CDR3aa: CASSPSGSGYEQYF
abundance: NA; d_gene: TRBD2; v_gene: TRBV7-2; j_gene: TRBJ2-3; CDR3nt: TGTGCCAGCAGCTTCCCGGGACTAGAGACGCAGTATTTT; CDR3aa: CASSFPGLETQYF
abundance: NA; d_gene: NA; v_gene: TRBV9; j_gene: TRBJ2-7; CDR3nt: TGTGCCAGCAGCCCGAGACAGGCAGACTACGAGCAGTACTTC; CDR3aa: CASSPRQADYEQYF
abundance: once; d_gene: NA; v_gene: TRBV18; j_gene: TRBJ2-3; CDR3nt: TGTGCCAGCTCACCAAAAGAGGGGGGGGTCACAGATACGCAGTATTTT; CDR3aa: CASSPKEGGVTDTQYF
abundance: NA; d_gene: TRBD2; v_gene: TRBV27; j_gene: TRBJ2-1; CDR3nt: TGTGCCAGCAGTTCGCCTAGCGGGAGGTACGGCAATGAGCAGTTCTTC; CDR3aa: CASSSPSGRYGNEQFF
abundance: NA; d_gene: NA; v_gene: TRBV19; j_gene: TRBJ2-1; CDR3nt: TGTGCCAGTAGTTGGGCGGGAAGAGGGAATGAGCAGTTCTTC; CDR3aa: CASSWAGRGNEQFF
abundance: NA; d_gene: NA; v_gene: TRBV5-5; j_gene: TRBJ2-7; CDR3nt: TGTGCCAGCAGCCGCGCCGCGGACTACGACTCCTACGAGCAGTACTTC; CDR3aa: CASSRAADYDSYEQYF
abundance: NA; d_gene: NA; v_gene: TRBV2; j_gene: TRBJ2-1; CDR3nt: TGTGCCAGCAGTGACCTCTCGGCACTAGCAGGGTCCAATGAGCAGTTCTTC; CDR3aa: CASSDLSALAGSNEQFF
abundance: NA; d_gene: TRBD2; v_gene: TRBV5-1; j_gene: TRBJ2-1; CDR3nt: TGCGCCAGCAGCTTGGGTGCGGGAGTCTCTGAGCAGTTCTTC; CDR3aa: CASSLGAGVSEQFF
abundance: NA; d_gene: NA; v_gene: TRBV9; j_gene: TRBJ2-5; CDR3nt: TGTGCCAGCAGCGTAGAATATCGGGGTGCGGAGACCCAGTACTTC; CDR3aa: CASSVEYRGAETQYF
abundance: few; d_gene: NA; v_gene: TRBV29-1; j_gene: TRBJ1-5; CDR3nt: TGCAGCGTTGGGGCGGGAGTCAATCAGCCCCAGCATTTT; CDR3aa: CSVGAGVNQPQHF
abundance: NA; d_gene: NA; v_gene: TRBV5-6; j_gene: TRBJ2-2; CDR3nt: TGTGCCAGCAGCTCGTTAAGGGGGAGGAACACCGGGGAGCTGTTTTTT; CDR3aa: CASSSLRGRNTGELFF
abundance: NA; d_gene: TRBD2; v_gene: TRBV29-1; j_gene: TRBJ2-2; CDR3nt: TGCAGCGTTCTTACTAGCGGGGCGAACACCGGGGAGCTGTTTTTT; CDR3aa: CSVLTSGANTGELFF
abundance: NA; d_gene: NA; v_gene: TRBV5-4; j_gene: TRBJ2-5; CDR3nt: TGTGCCAGCAGCTTGACGAGGTCGGAAGAGACCCAGTACTTC; CDR3aa: CASSLTRSEETQYF
abundance: NA; d_gene: NA; v_gene: TRBV7-3; j_gene: TRBJ1-1; CDR3nt: TGTGCCAGCAGCTTAAGTAGCGGATCCACTGAAGCTTTCTTT; CDR3aa: CASSLSSGSTEAFF
abundance: NA; d_gene: TRBD1; v_gene: TRBV4-2; j_gene: TRBJ1-4; CDR3nt: TGTGCCAGCAGCCAAGATTACAGGGGTAATGAAAAACTGTTTTTT; CDR3aa: CASSQDYRGNEKLFF
abundance: few; d_gene: NA; v_gene: TRBV5-1; j_gene: TRBJ2-7; CDR3nt: TGCGCCAGCACCCTTTCGGTCGGTCCCTACGAGCAGTACTTC; CDR3aa: CASTLSVGPYEQYF
abundance: NA; d_gene: NA; v_gene: TRBV5-1; j_gene: TRBJ1-4; CDR3nt: TGCGCCAGCAGCTTGGGGGGAGGAAGTGAAAAACTGTTTTTT; CDR3aa: CASSLGGGSEKLFF